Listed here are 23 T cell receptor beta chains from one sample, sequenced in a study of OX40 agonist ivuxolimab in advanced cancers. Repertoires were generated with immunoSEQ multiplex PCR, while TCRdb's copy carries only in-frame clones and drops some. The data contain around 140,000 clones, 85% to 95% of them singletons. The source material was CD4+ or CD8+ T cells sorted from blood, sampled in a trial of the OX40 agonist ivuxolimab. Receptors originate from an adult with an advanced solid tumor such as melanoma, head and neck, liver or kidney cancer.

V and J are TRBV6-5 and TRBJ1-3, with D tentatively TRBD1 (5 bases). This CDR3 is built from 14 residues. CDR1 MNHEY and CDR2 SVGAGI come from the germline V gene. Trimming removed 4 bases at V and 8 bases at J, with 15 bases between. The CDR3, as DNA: TGTGCCAGCAGTTGGGGCCGAATTTCGTACACCATATATTTT. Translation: CASSWGRISYTIYF.

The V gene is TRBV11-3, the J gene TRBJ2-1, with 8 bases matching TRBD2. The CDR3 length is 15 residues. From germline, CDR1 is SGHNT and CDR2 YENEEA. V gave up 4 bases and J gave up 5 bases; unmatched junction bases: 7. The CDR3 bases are TGTGCCAGCAGCTCCCAGCGGGAGAGGGACAATGAGCAGTTCTTC. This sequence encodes CASSSQRERDNEQFF.

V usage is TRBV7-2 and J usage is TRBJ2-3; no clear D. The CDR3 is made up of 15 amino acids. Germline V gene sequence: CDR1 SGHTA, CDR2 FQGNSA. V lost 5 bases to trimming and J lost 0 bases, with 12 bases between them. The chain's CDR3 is CASSPRVGSTDTQYF. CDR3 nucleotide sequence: TGTGCCAGCAGCCCCCGCGTAGGGAGCACAGATACGCAGTATTTT.

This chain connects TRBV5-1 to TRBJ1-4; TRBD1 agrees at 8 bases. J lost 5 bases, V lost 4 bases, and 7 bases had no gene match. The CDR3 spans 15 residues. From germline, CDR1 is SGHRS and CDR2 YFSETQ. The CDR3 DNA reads TGCGCCAGCAGCGGTGGAGGGACAGGCAATGAAAAACTGTTTTTT. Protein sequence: CASSGGGTGNEKLFF.

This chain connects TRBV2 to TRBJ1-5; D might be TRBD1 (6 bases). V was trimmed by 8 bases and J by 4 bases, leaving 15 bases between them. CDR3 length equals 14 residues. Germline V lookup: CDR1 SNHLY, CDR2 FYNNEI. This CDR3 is CASGTGSWNQPQHF. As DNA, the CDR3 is TGTGCCAGCGGTACAGGGAGTTGGAATCAGCCCCAGCATTTT.

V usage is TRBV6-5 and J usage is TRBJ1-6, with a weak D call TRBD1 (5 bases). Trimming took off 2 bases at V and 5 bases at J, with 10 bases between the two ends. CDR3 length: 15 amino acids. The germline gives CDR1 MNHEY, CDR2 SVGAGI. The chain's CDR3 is CASSYSQGHNSPLHF. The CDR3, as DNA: TGTGCCAGCAGTTACAGCCAGGGTCATAATTCACCCCTCCACTTT.

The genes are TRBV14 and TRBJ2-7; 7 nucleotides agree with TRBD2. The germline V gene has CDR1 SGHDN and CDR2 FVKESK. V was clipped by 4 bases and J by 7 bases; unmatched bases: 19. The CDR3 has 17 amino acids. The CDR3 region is CASSLGLTGLEAGEQYF. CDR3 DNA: TGTGCCAGCAGCCTTGGACTGACGGGACTTGAAGCGGGGGAGCAGTACTTC.

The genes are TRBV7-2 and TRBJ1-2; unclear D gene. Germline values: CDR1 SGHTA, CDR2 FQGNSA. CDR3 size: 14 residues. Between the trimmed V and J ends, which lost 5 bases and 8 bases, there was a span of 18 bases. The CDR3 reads CASSPPGGVGGYTF. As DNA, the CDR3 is TGTGCCAGCAGCCCCCCGGGCGGTGTTGGCGGCTACACCTTC.

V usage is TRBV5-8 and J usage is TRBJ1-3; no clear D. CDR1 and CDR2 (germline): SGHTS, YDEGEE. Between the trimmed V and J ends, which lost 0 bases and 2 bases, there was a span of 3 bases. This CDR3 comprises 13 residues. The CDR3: CASSLGTGNTIYF. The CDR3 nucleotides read TGTGCCAGCAGCTTGGGAACTGGAAACACCATATATTTT.

The DNA of the CDR3 is TGTGCCAGCAGCTCTACTGGAAAGCACAATGAGCAGTTCTTC. The encoded protein is CASSSTGKHNEQFF. The rearrangement joins TRBV7-9 to TRBJ2-1; D is unresolved. This CDR3 is built from 14 residues. Trimming left V 4 bases short and J 5 bases short, with 12 bases between. Germline CDR1 reads SEHNR; CDR2 reads FQNEAQ (reference sequence).

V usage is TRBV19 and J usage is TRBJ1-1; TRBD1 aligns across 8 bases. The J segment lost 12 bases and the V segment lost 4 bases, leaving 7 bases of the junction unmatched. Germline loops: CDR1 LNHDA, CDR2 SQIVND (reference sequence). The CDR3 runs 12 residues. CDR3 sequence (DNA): TGTGCCAGTAGTACCGGACAGGGCAATACTTTCTTT. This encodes CASSTGQGNTFF.

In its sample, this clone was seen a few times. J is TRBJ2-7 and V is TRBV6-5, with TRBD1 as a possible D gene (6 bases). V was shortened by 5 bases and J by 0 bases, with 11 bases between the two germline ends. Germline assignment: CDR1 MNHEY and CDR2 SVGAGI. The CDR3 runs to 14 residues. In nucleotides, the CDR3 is TGTGCCAGCAGTCGGACAGCTTCCTCCTACGAGCAGTACTTC. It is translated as CASSRTASSYEQYF.

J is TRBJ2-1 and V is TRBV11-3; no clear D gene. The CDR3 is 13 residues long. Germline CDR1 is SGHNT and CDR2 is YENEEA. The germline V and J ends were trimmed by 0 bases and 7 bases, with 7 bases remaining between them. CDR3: CASSLEAANEQFF. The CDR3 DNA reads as TGTGCCAGCAGCTTAGAGGCCGCTAATGAGCAGTTCTTC.

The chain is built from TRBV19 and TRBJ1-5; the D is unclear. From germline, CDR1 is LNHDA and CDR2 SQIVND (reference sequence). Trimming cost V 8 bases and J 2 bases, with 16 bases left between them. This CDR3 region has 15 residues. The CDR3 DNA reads TGTGCCAGTCTCTACCTAGGGTCCGGCAATCAGCCCCAGCATTTT. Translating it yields CASLYLGSGNQPQHF. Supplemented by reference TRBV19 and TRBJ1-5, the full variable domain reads DGGITQSPKYLFRKEGQNVTLSCEQNLNHDAMYWYRQDPGQGLRLIYYSQIVNDFQKGDIAEGYSVSREKKESFPLTVTSAQKNPTAFYLCASLYLGSGNQPQHFGDGTRLSIL.

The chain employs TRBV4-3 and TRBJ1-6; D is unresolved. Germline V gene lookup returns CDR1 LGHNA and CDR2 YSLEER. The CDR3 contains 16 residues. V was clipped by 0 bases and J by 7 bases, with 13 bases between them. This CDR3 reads CASSQDPGPQNSPLHF. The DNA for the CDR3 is TGCGCCAGCAGCCAAGATCCGGGCCCCCAAAATTCACCCCTCCACTTT.

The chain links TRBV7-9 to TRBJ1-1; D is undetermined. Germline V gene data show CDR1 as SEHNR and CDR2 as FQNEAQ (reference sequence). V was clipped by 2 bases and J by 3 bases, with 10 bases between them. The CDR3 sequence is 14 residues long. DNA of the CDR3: TGTGCCAGCAGCTTAAGTCGCCACGACACTGAAGCTTTCTTT. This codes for CASSLSRHDTEAFF. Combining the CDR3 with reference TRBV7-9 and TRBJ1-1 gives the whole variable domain DTGVSQNPRHKITKRGQNVTFRCDPISEHNRLYWYRQTLGQGPEFLTYFQNEAQLEKSRLLSDRFSAERPKGSFSTLEIQRTEQGDSAMYLCASSLSRHDTEAFFGQGTRLTVV.

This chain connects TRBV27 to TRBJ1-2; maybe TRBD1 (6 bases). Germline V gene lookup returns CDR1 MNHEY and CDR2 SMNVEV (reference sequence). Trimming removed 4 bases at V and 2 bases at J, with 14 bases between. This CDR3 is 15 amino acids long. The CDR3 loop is CASSSPGHLNYGYTF. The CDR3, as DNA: TGTGCCAGCAGTTCTCCGGGACATCTGAACTATGGCTACACCTTC.

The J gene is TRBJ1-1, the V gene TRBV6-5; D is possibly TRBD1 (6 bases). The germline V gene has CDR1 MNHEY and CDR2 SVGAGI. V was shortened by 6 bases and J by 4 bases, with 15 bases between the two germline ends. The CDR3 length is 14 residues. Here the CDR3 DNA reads TGTGCCAGCAGCAGCCATACAGGGCTCACTGAAGCTTTCTTT. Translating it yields CASSSHTGLTEAFF.

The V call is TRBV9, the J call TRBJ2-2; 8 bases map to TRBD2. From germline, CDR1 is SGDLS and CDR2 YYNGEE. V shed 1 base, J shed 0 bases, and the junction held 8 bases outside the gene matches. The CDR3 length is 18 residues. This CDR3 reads CASSVQGAGAPNTGELFF. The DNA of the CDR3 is TGTGCCAGCAGCGTACAGGGAGCGGGAGCCCCGAACACCGGGGAGCTGTTTTTT.

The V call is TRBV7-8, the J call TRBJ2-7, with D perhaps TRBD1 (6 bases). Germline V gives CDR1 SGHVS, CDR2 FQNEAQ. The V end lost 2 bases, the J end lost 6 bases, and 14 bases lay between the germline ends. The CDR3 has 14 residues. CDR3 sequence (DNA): TGTGCCAGCAGCTTAAGAGAGGGGGTGAGCGAGCAGTACTTC. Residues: CASSLREGVSEQYF.

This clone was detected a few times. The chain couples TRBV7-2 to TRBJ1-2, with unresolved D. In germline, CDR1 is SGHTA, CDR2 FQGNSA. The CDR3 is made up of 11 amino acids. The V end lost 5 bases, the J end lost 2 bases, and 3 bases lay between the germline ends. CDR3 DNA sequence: TGTGCCAGCAGCGAAAACTATGGCTACACCTTC. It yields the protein CASSENYGYTF.

Here the CDR3 reads CASARRGNEKLFF. DNA for the CDR3: TGTGCTAGTGCCCGCAGGGGTAATGAAAAACTGTTTTTT. V usage is TRBV12-5 and J usage is TRBJ1-4; tentatively, D is TRBD1 (6 bases). Germline V gene data show CDR1 as LGHNT and CDR2 as FRNRAP. The CDR3 loop spans 13 amino acids. The germline V and J ends were trimmed by 7 bases and 4 bases, with 10 bases remaining between them.

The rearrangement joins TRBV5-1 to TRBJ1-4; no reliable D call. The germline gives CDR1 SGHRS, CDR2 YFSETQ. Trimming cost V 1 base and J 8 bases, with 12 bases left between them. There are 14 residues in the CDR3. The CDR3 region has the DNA TGCGCCAGCAGCTTGAGCAGCTCAAACGAAAAACTGTTTTTT. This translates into CASSLSSSNEKLFF.